This T cell receptor (beta chain) originates from a study of beta chain features in type 1 diabetes. Study conclusions and caveats: Type 1 diabetes patients had VDJ junctions that carried fewer insertions and more deletions. Across all four CD4+ subsets, people with type 1 diabetes showed modestly shorter TCRB CDR3s.

TCRB transcripts that were expressed got sequenced, as all of the isolated RNA had been reverse transcribed. Here immunoSEQ multiplex PCR was the method, and the copy in TCRdb shows in-frame clones only, minus some. This table has about 340,000 clones, about 14% appearing once. Germline CDR1 and CDR2: MDHEN and SYDVKM. The CDR3 has 14 amino acids. J lost 8 bases, V lost 3 bases, and 6 bases had no gene match. Only a few counts were recorded for this clone. The antigen is undetermined. This chain connects TRBV28 to TRBJ2-1; 8 bases map to TRBD1. This clonotype originated in a woman younger than 35 with type 1 diabetes. The sample comprised naive CD4+ T cells from blood. The CDR3 nucleotides read TGTGCCAGCAGTTTGCCAGGGGGCTCTTATGAGCAGTTCTTC. It specifies CASSLPGGSYEQFF.